These T cell receptor beta chains were read from a single sample in a study of T cell clones after liver transplantation. Libraries were prepared by immunoSEQ multiplex PCR; TCRdb keeps only in-frame clonotypes and omits some of them. The sample holds some 75,000 clones, approximately 80% seen once. The source was CD4+ T cells from blood, collected before liver transplant. These receptors came from a human donor who received a liver transplant. The CDR3 runs from the conserved cysteine through the conserved F or W. The order of the fields is D gene, V gene, J gene, clone size, CDR3 protein, CDR3 DNA. The D gene is left open where the match is weak. The size entry is marked missing in some rows and otherwise reads once, few, many or a size class.

>NA|TRBV7-9|TRBJ1-2|NA
CASSLRTVINYGYTF
TGTGCCAGCAGCTTAAGGACAGTTATTAACTATGGCTACACCTTC
>NA|TRBV5-1|TRBJ2-3|NA
CASSTDPSSTDTQYF
TGCGCCAGCAGCACAGACCCGTCTAGCACAGATACGCAGTATTTT
>TRBD2|TRBV28|TRBJ2-5|once
CASSFAGGPGETQYF
TGTGCCAGCAGTTTTGCGGGAGGGCCGGGAGAGACCCAGTACTTC
>TRBD2|TRBV6-1|TRBJ2-1|NA
CATTAGGTYNEQFF
TGTGCCACCACAGCGGGAGGCACCTACAATGAGCAGTTCTTC
>NA|TRBV11-2|TRBJ2-1|NA
CASSPAPGTGYNEQFF
TGTGCCAGCAGCCCCGCTCCCGGGACTGGCTACAATGAGCAGTTCTTC
>NA|TRBV19|TRBJ1-2|NA
CASSDDNYGYTF
TGTGCCAGTAGTGACGATAACTATGGCTACACCTTC
>NA|TRBV7-9|TRBJ2-5|NA
CASSYQPDTQETQYF
TGTGCCAGCAGCTACCAACCGGACACACAAGAGACCCAGTACTTC
>NA|TRBV28|TRBJ1-2|medium-sized
CATRRGGAGGYTF
TGTGCCACGCGGAGAGGAGGGGCTGGTGGCTACACCTTC
>TRBD1|TRBV15|TRBJ2-7|NA
CATSRDRDRVPYEQYF
TGTGCCACCAGCAGAGATAGGGACAGGGTACCCTACGAGCAGTACTTC
>TRBD1|TRBV29-1|TRBJ2-7|NA
CSVEGQGAPREQYF
TGCAGCGTTGAGGGACAGGGGGCCCCTAGGGAGCAGTACTTC
>NA|TRBV5-4|TRBJ2-7|NA
CASSLGGISYEQYF
TGTGCCAGCAGCTTGGGGGGGATCTCCTACGAGCAGTACTTC
>NA|TRBV9|TRBJ2-5|NA
CASSAGDTQETQYF
TGTGCCAGCAGCGCAGGAGACACCCAAGAGACCCAGTACTTC
>NA|TRBV10-3|TRBJ1-1|NA
CAIREQGNTEAFF
TGTGCCATCAGGGAACAGGGGAACACTGAAGCTTTCTTT
>NA|TRBV30|TRBJ2-3|NA
CAWSRFLTDTQYF
TGTGCCTGGAGTCGATTCCTCACAGATACGCAGTATTTT
>NA|TRBV7-6|TRBJ2-7|NA
CASSLFASYEQYF
TGTGCCAGCAGTTTATTTGCCAGCTACGAGCAGTACTTC
>NA|TRBV5-1|TRBJ1-1|few
CASSLYTMNTEAFF
TGCGCCAGCAGCTTGTACACCATGAACACTGAAGCTTTCTTT
>TRBD1|TRBV19|TRBJ1-2|NA
CASSAGTGGVYGYTF
TGTGCCAGTAGCGCCGGGACAGGGGGGGTCTATGGCTACACCTTC
>TRBD2|TRBV5-1|TRBJ2-1|NA
CASSLGTSGAYNEQFF
TGCGCCAGCAGCTTGGGGACTAGCGGAGCTTACAATGAGCAGTTCTTC
>NA|TRBV2|TRBJ1-5|NA
CASSDLVSNQPQHF
TGTGCCAGCAGTGACCTGGTTAGCAATCAGCCCCAGCATTTT
>NA|TRBV25-1|TRBJ1-2|once
CASSEGRRGGNYGYTF
TGTGCCAGCAGTGAGGGACGGCGGGGGGGTAACTATGGCTACACCTTC
>NA|TRBV10-3|TRBJ2-3|NA
CAIRFGQNTDTQYF
TGTGCCATCAGATTTGGACAGAACACAGATACGCAGTATTTT
>NA|TRBV6-5|TRBJ1-1|NA
CASAPGGGAVVAFF
TGTGCCAGCGCCCCCGGCGGGGGGGCCGTAGTAGCTTTCTTT
>NA|TRBV27|TRBJ1-1|NA
CASSYSWGTEAFF
TGTGCCAGCAGCTACAGTTGGGGCACTGAAGCTTTCTTT
>TRBD1|TRBV9|TRBJ1-1|NA
CASSESTQGASPAFF
TGTGCCAGCAGCGAATCAACTCAGGGGGCGAGTCCGGCTTTCTTT
>TRBD2|TRBV7-9|TRBJ2-5|NA
CASSLGTSGQETQYF
TGTGCCAGCAGCCTAGGGACTAGCGGTCAAGAGACCCAGTACTTC
>TRBD1|TRBV6-6|TRBJ1-1|NA
CASSHRQGGTEAFF
TGTGCCAGCAGTCATAGACAGGGAGGGACTGAAGCTTTCTTT
>NA|TRBV9|TRBJ2-5|NA
CASSANTGTETQYF
TGTGCCAGCAGCGCCAATACAGGGACAGAGACCCAGTACTTC
>TRBD1|TRBV30|TRBJ1-4|NA
CAWSTGVEKLFF
TGTGCCTGGTCAACAGGGGTAGAAAAACTGTTTTTT
>NA|TRBV6-5|TRBJ1-2|few
CASSYSKRYGYTF
TGTGCCAGCAGTTACTCGAAACGCTATGGCTACACCTTC
>TRBD2|TRBV14|TRBJ2-7|NA
CASSQEPSGRSEQYF
TGTGCCAGCAGCCAAGAGCCTAGCGGGAGGAGCGAGCAGTACTTC